The 8 T cell receptor beta chains below come from one sample, sequenced in a study of blood T cell repertoires in COVID-19. Sequenced by immunoSEQ multiplex PCR; TCRdb stores in-frame clones only, minus some. The sample contains around 150,000 clones, 70% to 80% of which appear only once. The sequenced material came from peripheral blood. All receptors derive from a woman of 80 years or more with active or convalescent COVID-19.

The J gene is TRBJ1-5, the V gene TRBV12-3 or TRBV12-4; D is perhaps TRBD1 (6 bases). Trimming shortened V by 8 bases and J by 9 bases, and 17 bases separated the two germline ends. This CDR3 is 13 amino acids long. The CDR3 here is CASGTTGPMPQHF. CDR3 bases: TGTGCCAGCGGGACGACAGGCCCAATGCCCCAGCATTTT.

The chain couples TRBV7-2 to TRBJ2-7, with 8 bases lining up with TRBD2. The CDR3 sequence is 16 residues long. Germline V gene data show CDR1 as SGHTA and CDR2 as FQGNSA. V gave up 1 base and J gave up 0 bases; unmatched junction bases: 5. The CDR3 loop is CASSLDWRGASYEQYF. CDR3 DNA: TGTGCCAGCAGCTTAGACTGGCGGGGGGCCTCCTACGAGCAGTACTTC.

This sequence joins TRBV29-1 and TRBJ1-1, with 7 bases aligning to TRBD1. This CDR3 contains 12 residues. CDR1 and CDR2 (germline): SQVTM, ANQGSEA. J was trimmed by 0 bases and V by 8 bases; bases with no gene match: 3. CDR3 protein: CSPGQMNTEAFF. DNA of the CDR3: TGCAGCCCGGGACAGATGAACACTGAAGCTTTCTTT.

The V gene is TRBV4-1, the J gene TRBJ2-5; a weak D match, TRBD1 (6 bases). Per germline, CDR1 MGHRA and CDR2 YSYEKL. The length of the CDR3 is 13 residues. Trimming took off 3 bases at V and 4 bases at J, with 9 bases between the two ends. CDR3 in DNA: TGCGCCAGCAGCCAGGCAGGGGCAGAGACCCAGTACTTC. Its translation: CASSQAGAETQYF.

This clone was detected only once. The V call is TRBV7-9, the J call TRBJ2-5, with 12 nucleotides matching TRBD2. Trimming at V came to 3 bases and at J to 1 base, leaving 6 bases not matched to a gene. The germline V gene has CDR1 SEHNR and CDR2 FQNEAQ (reference sequence). The CDR3 covers 17 residues. The CDR3 bases are TGTGCCAGCAGCTTGGGGCGACTAGCGGGGGCCCAAGAGACCCAGTACTTC. It codes for CASSLGRLAGAQETQYF. Using reference TRBV7-9 and TRBJ2-5 for the parts outside the CDR3, the full variable domain is DTGVSQNPRHKITKRGQNVTFRCDPISEHNRLYWYRQTLGQGPEFLTYFQNEAQLEKSRLLSDRFSAERPKGSFSTLEIQRTEQGDSAMYLCASSLGRLAGAQETQYFGPGTRLLVL.

The chain uses TRBV18 and TRBJ1-3; D not certain. Trimming shortened V by 2 bases and J by 0 bases, and 8 bases separated the two germline ends. The CDR3 is 15 amino acids. CDR1 and CDR2 (germline): KGHSH, LQKENI. The CDR3 sequence: CASSPDGISGNTIYF. CDR3 nucleotides: TGTGCCAGCTCACCAGACGGGATCTCTGGAAACACCATATATTTT. Looking up the rest from reference TRBV18 and TRBJ1-3 gives the full variable domain: NAGVMQNPRHLVRRRGQEARLRCSPMKGHSHVYWYRQLPEEGLKFMVYLQKENIIDESGMPKERFSAEFPKEGPSILRIQQVVRGDSAAYFCASSPDGISGNTIYFGEGSWLTVV.

This clone came up once. The chain employs TRBV7-6 and TRBJ2-7; 10 positions match TRBD2. Germline V gives CDR1 SGHVS, CDR2 FNYEAQ. The CDR3 totals 15 residues. Losses at the gene ends were 6 bases for V and 3 bases for J; bases not matched to a gene: 8. CDR3 in DNA: TGTGCCAGCAGTCAAGGACTAGCGGAGGTCTACGAGCAGTACTTC. Its translation: CASSQGLAEVYEQYF.

V gene TRBV5-1 combines with J gene TRBJ2-5; D possibly corresponds to TRBD1 (5 bases). Between the trimmed V and J ends, which lost 4 bases and 1 base, there was a span of 11 bases. Looked up from germline, CDR1 is SGHRS and CDR2 is YFSETQ. The CDR3 is made up of 14 amino acids. The CDR3 DNA reads TGCGCCAGCAGCGGGCAGGGCATCCAAGAGACCCAGTACTTC. Residues: CASSGQGIQETQYF. The full variable domain, rest sourced from reference TRBV5-1 and TRBJ2-5, is KAGVTQTPRYLIKTRGQQVTLSCSPISGHRSVSWYQQTPGQGLQFLFEYFSETQRNKGNFPGRFSGRQFSNSRSEMNVSTLELGDSALYLCASSGQGIQETQYFGPGTRLLVL.